In this sample, the clone carrying this T cell receptor (beta chain) turned up many times. The target antigen is unknown. The germline CDR1 and CDR2 sequences are MGHDK and SYGVNS. The CDR3 is 14 residues long. The V end was cut by 1 base, the J end by 5 bases, with 12 bases between. This specimen belongs to a study of glioma-infiltrating T cells. Overall study results and limits: Only very few CDR3 sequences appeared in both tissue and blood. Tissue-blood divergence was below expectation in non-neoplastic patients, above in gliomas.

The iRepertoire nested amplicon-rescue multiplex PCR amplified TCR alpha and beta CDR3s from RNA. For one-step reverse transcription and amplification, 100-400 ng of tissue mRNA or PBMC total RNA was used. From the multiplex PCR reads, TCRdb called clonotypes with MiXCR, one entry per CDR3 protein. In the table there are about 44,000 distinct CDR3 sequences, 20% to 25% of which are singletons. The V gene is TRBV25-1, the J gene TRBJ2-7; possible D gene TRBD1, 6 bases. This sequence originates from a human donor with low-grade glioma or glioblastoma, undergoing nonglioma brain surgery, or in good health (not recorded which). Sequencing used glioma tissue, nonneoplastic brain tissue, or PBMCs (not recorded which). As DNA, the CDR3 is TGTGCCAGCAGTGAATCATCAGGGGTCCACGAGCAGTACTTC. Protein product: CASSESSGVHEQYF.